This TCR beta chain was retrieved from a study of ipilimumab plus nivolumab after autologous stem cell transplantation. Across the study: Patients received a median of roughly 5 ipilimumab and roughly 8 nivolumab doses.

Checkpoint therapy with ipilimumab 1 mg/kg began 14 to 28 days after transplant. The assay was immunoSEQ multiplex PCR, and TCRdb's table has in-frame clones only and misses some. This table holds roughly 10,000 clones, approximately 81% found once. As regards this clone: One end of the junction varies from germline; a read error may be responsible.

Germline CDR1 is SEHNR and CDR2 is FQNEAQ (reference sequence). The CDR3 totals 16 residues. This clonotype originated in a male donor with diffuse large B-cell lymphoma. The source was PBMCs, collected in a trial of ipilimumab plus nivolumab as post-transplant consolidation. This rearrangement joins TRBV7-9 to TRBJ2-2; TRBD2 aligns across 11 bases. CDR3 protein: CASSRTSGGDTGELLF. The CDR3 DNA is TGTGCCAGCAGCCGCACTAGCGGGGGTGACACCGGGGAGCTGCTTTTT. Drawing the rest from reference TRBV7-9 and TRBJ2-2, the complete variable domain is DTGVSQNPRHKITKRGQNVTFRCDPISEHNRLYWYRQTLGQGPEFLTYFQNEAQLEKSRLLSDRFSAERPKGSFSTLEIQRTEQGDSAMYLCASSRTSGGDTGELLFGEGSRLTVL.